This entry concerns a single TCR beta chain. This record comes from a study of regulatory and conventional T cells in RAG deficiency. The CDR3 covers 15 residues. The V and J ends lost 7 bases and 9 bases, in that order; junction bases with no gene match: 14. The germline V gene has CDR1 SQVTM and CDR2 ANQGSEA. Clones were read by immunoSEQ multiplex PCR, and TCRdb kept only the in-frame ones, dropping some. The sample records 25,000 to 35,000 clones, approximately 90% being singletons. The same data also went into a second study, on regulatory T cells. That source reports: The primer mix had 52 TRBV and 13 TRBJ primers.

This chain connects TRBV29-1 to TRBJ2-1; 11 bases map to TRBD1. The clonotype was recovered from a human donor in good health. The sequenced material came from CD8+ T cells sorted from blood. The CDR3 reads CSGWTGGAFLSEQFF. The CDR3 DNA reads as TGCAGCGGATGGACAGGGGGCGCGTTTTTATCTGAGCAGTTCTTC.